The rows below give T cell receptor beta chains drawn from one sample of a study of blood T cell repertoires in COVID-19. The repertoire was sequenced with immunoSEQ multiplex PCR; TCRdb's copy has only in-frame clones and lacks some. The sample holds approximately 190,000 clones, roughly 80% seen once. The source material was peripheral blood. Source of these receptors: a young woman with acute or convalescent COVID-19. The CDR3 runs from the conserved cysteine through the conserved F or W. D genes are given only for firm matches. Clone size is not always given. Where it is, it says once, few, many or a class for expanded clones.

d_call j_call v_call clone_size cdr3_aa cdr3_nt
TRBD1 TRBJ1-1 TRBV5-6 . CASSPIGRTGGVTEAFF TGTGCCAGCAGCCCAATAGGCCGAACAGGGGGAGTCACTGAAGCTTTCTTT
. TRBJ2-7 TRBV7-6 . CASSAGQSSYEQYF TGTGCCAGCAGCGCGGGTCAGAGCTCCTACGAGCAGTACTTC
. TRBJ2-5 TRBV7-2 . CASSFRETQYF TGTGCCAGCAGCTTCCGAGAGACCCAGTACTTC
. TRBJ1-1 TRBV6-2/TRBV6-3 . CASSYPPTPAAEAFF TGTGCCAGCAGTTACCCGCCCACCCCGGCGGCTGAAGCTTTCTTT
. TRBJ2-2 TRBV6-1 . CASSELSNSVTGELFF TGTGCCAGCAGTGAATTGTCGAACTCGGTCACCGGGGAGCTGTTTTTT
TRBD2 TRBJ2-1 TRBV28 . CASSDTSGRRDEQFF TGTGCCAGCAGTGACACTAGCGGGAGGAGGGATGAGCAGTTCTTC
. TRBJ2-3 TRBV5-6 few CASSPPGRPSTDTQYF TGTGCCAGCAGCCCTCCGGGTAGACCTTCCACAGATACGCAGTATTTT
TRBD1 TRBJ1-3 TRBV2 . CASSQGGSSGNTIYF TGTGCCAGCAGTCAGGGGGGAAGCTCTGGAAACACCATATATTTT
TRBD1 TRBJ2-7 TRBV6-5 . CASSFLRDRVYEQYF TGTGCCAGCAGTTTCCTCCGGGACAGGGTCTACGAGCAGTACTTC
TRBD2 TRBJ2-7 TRBV5-5 . CASSSGTSGSYEQYF TGTGCCAGCAGCTCCGGGACTAGCGGGAGCTACGAGCAGTACTTC
. TRBJ2-6 TRBV19 . CASSVRKGTPRGGHTGANVLTF TGTGCCAGTAGTGTAAGAAAAGGGACCCCCCGCGGAGGGCATACTGGGGCCAACGTCCTGACTTTC
. TRBJ2-3 TRBV24-1 . CATRGDHTDTQYF TGTGCCACCAGGGGCGATCACACAGATACGCAGTATTTT
. TRBJ1-1 TRBV4-2 . CASSPSPREAEAFF TGTGCCAGCAGCCCCTCCCCCCGGGAGGCTGAAGCTTTCTTT
. TRBJ2-1 TRBV7-7 . CASSLNQGFIPNEQFF TGTGCCAGCAGCTTAAACCAGGGATTCATTCCCAATGAGCAGTTCTTC
TRBD1 TRBJ1-5 TRBV30 . CAWSTGGGNQPQHF TGTGCCTGGAGTACAGGGGGCGGGAATCAGCCCCAGCATTTT
. TRBJ1-5 TRBV19 . CASSHQSRVDQPQHF TGTGCCAGTAGCCACCAATCCAGGGTGGATCAGCCCCAGCATTTT
. TRBJ2-7 TRBV5-6 . CASSAGGAPHEQYF TGTGCCAGCAGCGCCGGCGGGGCCCCCCACGAGCAGTACTTC
. TRBJ1-5 TRBV6-4 . CASSELGGLNQPQHF TGTGCCAGCAGTGAGCTCGGGGGGCTCAATCAGCCCCAGCATTTT
. TRBJ1-1 TRBV30 . CAWSVEGLGNTEAFF TGTGCCTGGAGTGTGGAGGGACTGGGGAACACTGAAGCTTTCTTT
TRBD1 TRBJ2-1 TRBV7-9 few CASSLDRGDEQFF TGTGCCAGCAGCTTGGACAGGGGTGATGAGCAGTTCTTC